What follows describes a single T cell receptor beta chain. Sequenced by immunoSEQ multiplex PCR; TCRdb stores in-frame clones only, minus some. The table shows tens of thousands of clones, with about 96% occurring only once. Trimming cost V 2 bases and J 0 bases, with 8 bases left between them. CDR3 length equals 15 residues. Germline V gene data show CDR1 as SGHVS and CDR2 as FQNEAQ. This sample was taken from a study of technical replicates of blood from several donors. The V and J genes are TRBV7-8 and TRBJ2-1; the D is unclear. The sample comprised T cells isolated from PBMCs. This receptor was taken from a human donor in good health. Here the CDR3 DNA reads TGTGCCAGCAGCTTAAAGCCAAGCTCCTACAATGAGCAGTTCTTC. Its protein product is CASSLKPSSYNEQFF.